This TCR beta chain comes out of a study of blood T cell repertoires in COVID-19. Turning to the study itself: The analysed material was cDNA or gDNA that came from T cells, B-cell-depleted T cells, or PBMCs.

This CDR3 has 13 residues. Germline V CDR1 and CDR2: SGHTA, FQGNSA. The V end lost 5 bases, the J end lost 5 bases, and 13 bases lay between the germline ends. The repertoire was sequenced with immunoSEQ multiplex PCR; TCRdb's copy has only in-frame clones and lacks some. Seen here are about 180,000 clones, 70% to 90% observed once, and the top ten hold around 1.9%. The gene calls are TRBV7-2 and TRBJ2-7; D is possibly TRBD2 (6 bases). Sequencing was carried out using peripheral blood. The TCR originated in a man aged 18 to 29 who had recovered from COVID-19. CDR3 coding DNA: TGTGCCAGCAGCCCGACCCGCGGGAACGAGCAGTACTTC. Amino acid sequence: CASSPTRGNEQYF.